This T cell receptor beta chain stems from a study of T cell responses to AZD1222 COVID-19 vaccine. The CDR3 is 16 residues long. The germline V gene has CDR1 SGHDN and CDR2 FVKESK. V shed 0 bases and J shed 3 bases, with 14 bases lying between them. Generated by immunoSEQ multiplex PCR, the TCRdb table keeps only in-frame clones and is missing some. Altogether fewer than 150,000 clones are present, roughly nine tenths being singletons, with the ten largest covering around a tenth. The source was peripheral blood, collected 28 days after the second AZD1222 dose. The gene calls are TRBV14 and TRBJ1-1; no reliable D call. This TCR derives from an adult who received the AZD1222 COVID-19 vaccine. CDR3 in amino acids: CASSQDIDLGYTEAFF. In nucleotides, the CDR3 is TGTGCCAGCAGCCAAGACATTGATTTGGGTTACACTGAAGCTTTCTTT.